Detailed here is one TCR beta chain. This sample is drawn from a study of cytotoxic CD8 clonotypes in ibrutinib-treated CLL. The length of the CDR3 is 16 residues. V trimming: 1 base; J trimming: 5 bases; junction bases outside the gene matches: 6. Germline assignment: CDR1 SNHLY and CDR2 FYNNEI. Clones were sequenced by immunoSEQ multiplex PCR, and TCRdb holds only the in-frame ones, with some missing. The repertoire consists of about 120,000 clones, with approximately 56% occurring once and the leading ten covering 35% to 40%. The input for sequencing was PBMCs, taken after 24 months of ibrutinib treatment. This receptor was identified in a human donor with chronic lymphocytic leukemia. This rearrangement joins TRBV2 to TRBJ2-3, with 10 bases fitting TRBD2. The CDR3 coding sequence is TGTGCCAGCAGTGAAGGGGAGCGGGGGGGCGGAGATACGCAGTATTTT. Encoded protein: CASSEGERGGGDTQYF.